The 25 T cell receptor beta chains reported below all come from one sample, sequenced in a study of CD8 T cells in Susac syndrome. It was with random hexamers that roughly 0.45 to 1 ug RNA was reverse transcribed. TCRdb re-called the immunoSEQ multiplex PCR reads through MiXCR, storing one row per CDR3 protein. The sample lists more than 95,000 distinct CDR3 sequences, about 95% occurring once. Sequences were obtained from CD8+ T cells from PBMCs. Source of these receptors: a human donor with Susac syndrome.

The chain has TRBV27 and TRBJ2-5, with 7 bases fitting TRBD1. Germline V gives CDR1 MNHEY, CDR2 SMNVEV (reference sequence). J was trimmed by 4 bases and V by 5 bases; bases with no gene match: 7. The CDR3 sequence is 14 residues long. The CDR3 region is CASSTTGSRETQYF. The CDR3 region has the DNA TGTGCCAGCAGTACGACAGGGTCGAGAGAGACCCAGTACTTC.

V is TRBV13 and J is TRBJ1-2; maybe TRBD1 (6 bases). The germline V gene encodes CDR1 PRHDT and CDR2 FYEKMQ (reference sequence). V was cut by 4 bases and J by 4 bases, with 16 bases left in between. CDR3 length: 15 residues. This CDR3 reads CASSSEPDRLYGYTF. DNA for the CDR3: TGTGCCAGCAGCTCTGAACCAGACAGGCTCTATGGCTACACCTTC.

V and J are TRBV4-1 and TRBJ1-1, with 9 positions matching TRBD1. Germline assignment: CDR1 MGHRA and CDR2 YSYEKL. The J segment lost 3 bases and the V segment lost 4 bases, leaving 0 bases of the junction unmatched. The CDR3 length is 13 residues. The CDR3 loop is CASSRQGDTEAFF. The DNA for the CDR3 is TGCGCCAGCAGCCGACAGGGGGACACTGAAGCTTTCTTT.

This CDR3 is CASSQDNGLDTEAFF. The CDR3 DNA reads as TGCGCCAGCAGCCAAGATAACGGCTTAGACACTGAAGCTTTCTTT. The chain couples TRBV4-3 to TRBJ1-1; no definite D call. The V end lost 0 bases, the J end lost 3 bases, and 11 bases lay between the germline ends. The CDR3 contains 15 residues. From germline, CDR1 is LGHNA and CDR2 YSLEER.

The chain has TRBV29-1 and TRBJ1-2; 11 bases agree with TRBD1. The CDR3 length is 14 residues. Germline V gene lookup returns CDR1 SQVTM and CDR2 ANQGSEA. The ends lost 3 bases at V and 2 bases at J; junction bases unmatched: 2. The DNA for the CDR3 is TGCAGCGTTGAGAGGACAGGGGGCAACTATGGCTACACCTTC. It translates to CSVERTGGNYGYTF.

The V and J genes are TRBV4-2 and TRBJ1-2; D gene ambiguous. The ends were cut back, 0 bases at V and 2 bases at J, with 13 bases in the middle. The CDR3 sequence is 16 residues long. CDR1 is LGHNA, CDR2 YNFKEQ, per germline. The CDR3 DNA sequence: TGTGCCAGCAGCCAAGATTTCGGGGAACCGAACTATGGCTACACCTTC. Translated: CASSQDFGEPNYGYTF.

CDR3 amino acids: CASRSGDLYNEQFF. The CDR3, as DNA: TGTGCCAGCAGGTCGGGGGACCTTTACAATGAGCAGTTCTTC. This chain connects TRBV28 to TRBJ2-1, with D perhaps TRBD2 (6 bases). V lost 6 bases, J lost 4 bases, and 13 bases lay in between. The length of the CDR3 is 14 residues. Germline V gene lookup returns CDR1 MDHEN and CDR2 SYDVKM.

V usage is TRBV29-1 and J usage is TRBJ2-5, with D uncertain. CDR3 length equals 13 residues. Germline assignment: CDR1 SQVTM and CDR2 ANQGSEA. Trimming took off 0 bases at V and 2 bases at J, with 7 bases between the two ends. DNA of the CDR3: TGCAGCGTTGAAGAACGGGTGCAAGAGACCCAGTACTTC. The encoded protein is CSVEERVQETQYF.

The chain carries TRBV24-1 and TRBJ2-3; 10 bases are shared with TRBD1. The CDR3 has 16 amino acids. The V gene's germline CDR1 is KGHDR and CDR2 SFDVKD. Trimming at V came to 0 bases and at J to 2 bases, leaving 1 base not matched to a gene. The CDR3 loop reads CATSDLGTGVTDTQYF. CDR3 DNA: TGTGCCACCAGTGATTTGGGGACAGGGGTCACAGATACGCAGTATTTT.

The chain joins TRBV10-3 to TRBJ2-3, with no clear D. V dropped 4 bases and J dropped 2 bases, with 25 bases sitting between them. CDR3 length: 19 residues. CDR1 ENHRY and CDR2 SYGVKD come from the germline V gene. CDR3 in amino acids: CAISGKRSFLADSTDTQYF. The CDR3 DNA is TGTGCCATCAGTGGTAAAAGGAGTTTTTTGGCCGATTCCACAGATACGCAGTATTTT.

This clonotype is a singleton in its sample. This chain connects TRBV12-3 or TRBV12-4 to TRBJ1-1; weak D call: TRBD1 (6 bases). CDR3 length: 13 amino acids. V was clipped by 6 bases and J by 4 bases, with 12 bases between them. In DNA form, the CDR3 reads TGTGCCAGCAGCCAGGGGCCGGGCACTGAAGCTTTCTTT. Translation: CASSQGPGTEAFF.

This chain links TRBV9 with TRBJ2-3; no clear D gene. The CDR3 length is 15 residues. From germline, CDR1 is SGDLS and CDR2 YYNGEE. V gave up 0 bases and J gave up 1 base, with 9 bases separating them. The CDR3 region is CASSVGASGTDTQYF. For the CDR3, the DNA is TGTGCCAGCAGCGTAGGGGCCTCCGGCACAGATACGCAGTATTTT.

The V gene is TRBV6-2 or TRBV6-3, the J gene TRBJ1-1; no definite D call. Trimming took 10 bases from V and 3 from J, leaving 6 bases between them. Germline V lookup: CDR1 MNHEY, CDR2 SVGEGT. This CDR3 has 10 residues. The CDR3 is CATGYTEAFF. CDR3 bases: TGTGCCACCGGGTACACTGAAGCTTTCTTT.

The genes are TRBV25-1 and TRBJ2-2; a possible D gene is TRBD1 (6 bases). Trimming cost V 3 bases and J 7 bases, with 12 bases left between them. Per germline, CDR1 MGHDK and CDR2 SYGVNS. The CDR3 runs 14 residues. CDR3 residues: CASSDRGDGGELFF. CDR3 DNA sequence: TGTGCCAGCAGTGACAGGGGTGACGGCGGGGAGCTGTTTTTT. The variable domain in full, with the rest retrieved from reference TRBV25-1 and TRBJ2-2, is EADIYQTPRYLVIGTGKKITLECSQTMGHDKMYWYQQDPGMELHLIHYSYGVNSTEKGDLSSESTVSRIRTEHFPLTLESARPSHTSQYLCASSDRGDGGELFFGEGSRLTVL.

The count of this clonotype is one. The V call is TRBV19, the J call TRBJ2-5; TRBD1 agrees at 8 bases. With 6 bases clipped from V and 3 bases from J, the junction kept 6 bases outside the gene matches. Germline CDR1 LNHDA, CDR2 SQIVND (reference sequence). This CDR3 region has 14 residues. CDR3 in amino acids: CASSRRQGKETQYF. DNA of the CDR3: TGTGCCAGTAGCAGAAGACAGGGGAAAGAGACCCAGTACTTC. Full variable domain (outside the CDR3, taken from reference TRBV19 and TRBJ2-5): DGGITQSPKYLFRKEGQNVTLSCEQNLNHDAMYWYRQDPGQGLRLIYYSQIVNDFQKGDIAEGYSVSREKKESFPLTVTSAQKNPTAFYLCASSRRQGKETQYFGPGTRLLVL.

This chain links TRBV4-1 with TRBJ1-2, with TRBD1 matching over 7 bases. The trim removed 0 bases at V and 2 bases at J, leaving 3 bases unmatched. The germline V gene encodes CDR1 MGHRA and CDR2 YSYEKL. This CDR3 is built from 15 residues. This CDR3 is CASSQDRGQNYGYTF. CDR3 in DNA: TGCGCCAGCAGCCAAGATCGGGGACAGAACTATGGCTACACCTTC.

CDR3 sequence: CASSPHQADYGYTF. DNA for the CDR3: TGTGCCAGCAGTCCCCATCAGGCCGACTATGGCTACACCTTC. The V call is TRBV28, the J call TRBJ1-2; D is uncertain. V was pared by 5 bases and J by 3 bases, with 13 bases between. This CDR3 contains 14 residues. Germline V lookup: CDR1 MDHEN, CDR2 SYDVKM.

V usage is TRBV15 and J usage is TRBJ1-1; the match to TRBD1 covers 7 bases. J was trimmed by 6 bases and V by 0 bases; bases with no gene match: 7. The CDR3 is made up of 15 amino acids. Germline-derived CDR1 and CDR2 are LNHNV and YYDKDF (reference sequence). The CDR3 loop reads CATSREGTVGSEAFF. The DNA of the CDR3 is TGTGCCACCAGCAGAGAAGGGACAGTGGGGTCTGAAGCTTTCTTT.

CDR3: CASSLGLGQNTEAFF. The CDR3 DNA reads as TGTGCCAGCAGCTTAGGACTGGGCCAGAACACTGAAGCTTTCTTT. The chain employs TRBV7-9 and TRBJ1-1, with no clear D. CDR3 length: 15 residues. Trimming pared 1 base from V and 1 base from J, leaving 10 bases between. Germline V gene lookup returns CDR1 SEHNR and CDR2 FQNEAQ (reference sequence).

This chain uses TRBV29-1 with TRBJ2-3; 10 bases are shared with TRBD2. Germline V gives CDR1 SQVTM, CDR2 ANQGSEA. Trimming at V came to 5 bases and at J to 1 base, leaving 12 bases not matched to a gene. The CDR3 extends over 17 amino acids. CDR3 in DNA: TGCAGCGTTCCAGATCCGAATACTAGCGGGGGCACAGATACGCAGTATTTT. Amino acids: CSVPDPNTSGGTDTQYF.

The chain uses TRBV28 and TRBJ1-1, with D unresolved. CDR3 length equals 13 residues. Germline-derived CDR1 and CDR2 are MDHEN and SYDVKM. V lost 6 bases and J 3 bases, leaving 11 bases between the germline ends. This chain's CDR3 is CASRREGDTEAFF. The DNA for the CDR3 is TGTGCCAGCAGAAGGGAAGGTGACACTGAAGCTTTCTTT.

V usage is TRBV20-1 and J usage is TRBJ1-5; possibly TRBD1 for D (6 bases). The V end was cut by 3 bases, the J end by 7 bases, with 13 bases between. This CDR3 is built from 13 residues. Germline CDR1 DFQATT, CDR2 SNEGSKA (reference sequence). The CDR3 coding sequence is TGCAGTGCTAGCCACAGGGCGAGCCAGCCCCAGCATTTT. Translation gives CSASHRASQPQHF.

The rearrangement uses TRBV7-2 and TRBJ2-7, with 7 bases aligning to TRBD2. CDR3 length: 15 residues. Trimming removed 1 base from V and 7 bases from J; junction bases left unmatched: 10. From germline, CDR1 is SGHTA and CDR2 FQGNSA. CDR3 sequence (DNA): TGTGCCAGCAGCTTAGGCAGGGCGGGAGTGAGGGAGCAGTACTTC. Its protein product is CASSLGRAGVREQYF.

The gene calls are TRBV28 and TRBJ2-7; D remains unclear. Germline CDR1 and CDR2: MDHEN and SYDVKM. The V end was cut by 2 bases, the J end by 5 bases, with 13 bases between. This CDR3 is built from 14 residues. CDR3 amino acids: CASSLDRGKHEQYF. The CDR3 DNA follows: TGTGCCAGCAGTTTAGATCGTGGGAAACACGAGCAGTACTTC.

The chain joins TRBV20-1 to TRBJ2-1, with 8 positions matching TRBD1. The CDR3 runs to 14 residues. The junction had 9 bases not matched to a gene; V was cut back by 3 bases and J by 8 bases. Per germline, CDR1 DFQATT and CDR2 SNEGSKA (reference sequence). The CDR3 sequence is CSARDRESFHEQFF. Here the CDR3 DNA reads TGCAGTGCTAGGGACAGGGAATCTTTCCATGAGCAGTTCTTC.